The subject of this entry is one T cell receptor (beta chain). This sample is drawn from a study of blood T cell repertoires in COVID-19. TCRdb's copy holds only in-frame clones and misses some; the assay was immunoSEQ multiplex PCR. The sample records 310,000 or so clones, 80% to 90% being singletons. The V and J ends lost 0 bases and 2 bases respectively, with 15 bases between them. CDR1 is SGDLS and CDR2 is YYNGEE in the germline V gene. The CDR3 runs 16 residues. Seattle patient enrollment occurred during active infection, with longitudinal follow-up thereafter. The sample consisted of peripheral blood. The V call is TRBV9, the J call TRBJ2-7, with D maybe TRBD1 (6 bases). The sequence derives from a man aged 30-40 years with COVID-19, enrolled during active disease. CDR3 region: CASSVGAGVGTYEQYF. CDR3 nucleotides: TGTGCCAGCAGCGTAGGGGCAGGGGTGGGAACCTACGAGCAGTACTTC.